This is a list of T cell receptor beta chains from one sample in a study of beta chain features in type 1 diabetes. Repertoires were generated with immunoSEQ multiplex PCR, while TCRdb's copy carries only in-frame clones and drops some. The sample has hundreds of thousands of clones, less than 20% seen once; the top ten hold approximately 0.087%. Source material: naive CD4+ T cells from blood. Receptors were obtained from a man between 18 and 35 years old in good health. The CDR3 runs from the conserved cysteine through the conserved F or W. D genes are given only for firm matches.

j_gene: TRBJ2-7; d_gene: NA; v_gene: TRBV7-9; CDR3aa: CASSIGYYEQYF
j_gene: TRBJ2-1; d_gene: TRBD2; v_gene: TRBV6-5; CDR3aa: CASSYSKREGRDEQFF
j_gene: TRBJ2-2; d_gene: TRBD1; v_gene: TRBV9; CDR3aa: CASSVVGQGYTGELFF
j_gene: TRBJ1-2; d_gene: TRBD1; v_gene: TRBV9; CDR3aa: CASSPRQGDYGYTF
j_gene: TRBJ2-7; d_gene: TRBD2; v_gene: TRBV4-1; CDR3aa: CASSQAPTSGLYEQYF
j_gene: TRBJ1-3; d_gene: NA; v_gene: TRBV7-9; CDR3aa: CASSLVPGNTIYF
j_gene: TRBJ2-3; d_gene: TRBD1; v_gene: TRBV5-1; CDR3aa: CASSSPPDRGGTDTQYF
j_gene: TRBJ1-2; d_gene: NA; v_gene: TRBV28; CDR3aa: CASSFMVGYGYTF
j_gene: TRBJ1-1; d_gene: TRBD1; v_gene: TRBV5-4; CDR3aa: CASSFGKGATEAFF
j_gene: TRBJ2-3; d_gene: TRBD2; v_gene: TRBV7-9; CDR3aa: CASSPEGLAGDTQYF
j_gene: TRBJ1-1; d_gene: TRBD1; v_gene: TRBV7-9; CDR3aa: CASSPTRDRNTEAFF
j_gene: TRBJ2-7; d_gene: TRBD1; v_gene: TRBV9; CDR3aa: CASSVDRVGEQYF
j_gene: TRBJ1-5; d_gene: NA; v_gene: TRBV27; CDR3aa: CASSLAGLGRGQPQHF
j_gene: TRBJ2-3; d_gene: TRBD1; v_gene: TRBV7-2; CDR3aa: CASSRGQGGADTQYF
j_gene: TRBJ2-3; d_gene: NA; v_gene: TRBV6-5; CDR3aa: CASWEDTQYF
j_gene: TRBJ2-1; d_gene: NA; v_gene: TRBV2; CDR3aa: CASRGSYNEQFF
j_gene: TRBJ1-5; d_gene: TRBD1; v_gene: TRBV15; CDR3aa: CATSGQDRDQPQHF
j_gene: TRBJ2-5; d_gene: NA; v_gene: TRBV11-2; CDR3aa: CASSLAFQETQYF
j_gene: TRBJ2-3; d_gene: NA; v_gene: TRBV9; CDR3aa: CASSEQRRSGTDTQYF
j_gene: TRBJ2-3; d_gene: NA; v_gene: TRBV27; CDR3aa: CASTPPGRTDTQYF
j_gene: TRBJ2-2; d_gene: TRBD2; v_gene: TRBV7-9; CDR3aa: CASPRGVRELFF
j_gene: TRBJ1-5; d_gene: NA; v_gene: TRBV4-2; CDR3aa: CASSQGLGGNNQPQHF
j_gene: TRBJ1-2; d_gene: NA; v_gene: TRBV6-6; CDR3aa: CASSTAPGSYTF
j_gene: TRBJ1-5; d_gene: NA; v_gene: TRBV29-1; CDR3aa: CSVAGSSVDQPQHF
j_gene: TRBJ2-7; d_gene: TRBD2; v_gene: TRBV27; CDR3aa: CASSLWGTGLAIHEQYF
j_gene: TRBJ2-6; d_gene: NA; v_gene: TRBV21-1; CDR3aa: CASSHPDRSSGANVLTF
j_gene: TRBJ2-5; d_gene: TRBD2; v_gene: TRBV6-1; CDR3aa: CASSFGGYQETQYF
j_gene: TRBJ2-7; d_gene: TRBD1; v_gene: TRBV7-2; CDR3aa: CASSLTAGQGSYEQYF
j_gene: TRBJ2-1; d_gene: TRBD2; v_gene: TRBV7-2; CDR3aa: CASSLASGSYEQFF
j_gene: TRBJ2-1; d_gene: TRBD2; v_gene: TRBV28; CDR3aa: CASHARAGDFYNEQFF
j_gene: NA; d_gene: TRBD2; v_gene: TRBV29-1; CDR3aa: CSVPQTQLAGYYNEQFF
j_gene: TRBJ1-1; d_gene: TRBD1; v_gene: TRBV15; CDR3aa: CATRKTGGPTEAFF
j_gene: TRBJ1-5; d_gene: NA; v_gene: TRBV29-1; CDR3aa: CSVVQGGNQPQHF
j_gene: TRBJ2-1; d_gene: NA; v_gene: TRBV7-7; CDR3aa: CASSSTEFSYNEQFF
j_gene: TRBJ1-6; d_gene: NA; v_gene: TRBV7-3; CDR3aa: CASSLTGTVNSPLHF
j_gene: TRBJ2-7; d_gene: NA; v_gene: TRBV5-1; CDR3aa: CASSLRVQYEQYF
j_gene: TRBJ2-1; d_gene: NA; v_gene: TRBV9; CDR3aa: CASSGNNEQFF
j_gene: TRBJ1-2; d_gene: NA; v_gene: TRBV6-5; CDR3aa: CASSFQGSGYTF
j_gene: TRBJ2-2; d_gene: NA; v_gene: TRBV29-1; CDR3aa: CSVEGHWGGELFF
j_gene: TRBJ1-2; d_gene: NA; v_gene: TRBV7-8; CDR3aa: CASSLTLLTGDYGYTF
j_gene: TRBJ2-5; d_gene: NA; v_gene: TRBV18; CDR3aa: CASSPQSGIGETQYF
j_gene: TRBJ1-2; d_gene: NA; v_gene: TRBV10-3; CDR3aa: CAISESVQRVYDYTF
j_gene: TRBJ2-5; d_gene: TRBD1; v_gene: TRBV7-2; CDR3aa: CASSSQGAGETQYF
j_gene: TRBJ1-2; d_gene: TRBD1; v_gene: TRBV30; CDR3aa: CAWRTQGAYGYTF
j_gene: TRBJ1-1; d_gene: NA; v_gene: TRBV28; CDR3aa: CASSPQGVWAEAFF
j_gene: TRBJ2-7; d_gene: TRBD1; v_gene: TRBV14; CDR3aa: CASSLGTGSYYGQYF
j_gene: TRBJ2-5; d_gene: NA; v_gene: TRBV5-4; CDR3aa: CASSLEGETQYF
j_gene: TRBJ2-2; d_gene: NA; v_gene: TRBV5-4; CDR3aa: CASSGLPLTGELFF
j_gene: TRBJ2-2; d_gene: NA; v_gene: TRBV9; CDR3aa: CASSVALQEGAGELFF
j_gene: TRBJ1-1; d_gene: NA; v_gene: TRBV5-1; CDR3aa: CASSFTTRPEAFF
j_gene: TRBJ2-5; d_gene: NA; v_gene: TRBV28; CDR3aa: CASGSRPLSQYF
j_gene: TRBJ1-2; d_gene: NA; v_gene: TRBV2; CDR3aa: CASRPTTGTPRGTF
j_gene: TRBJ2-1; d_gene: TRBD2; v_gene: TRBV5-4; CDR3aa: CASSLARGLAGSDNEQFF
j_gene: TRBJ2-1; d_gene: NA; v_gene: TRBV4-2; CDR3aa: CASSGPAGPYNEQFF
j_gene: TRBJ2-5; d_gene: NA; v_gene: TRBV21-1; CDR3aa: CASSKGGGQETQYF